The rows below give T cell receptor beta chains drawn from one sample of a study of response to subunit inactivated influenza vaccine. Via MiXCR, TCRdb re-called the RT-PCR reads, giving one row per CDR3 protein. The sample has around 650,000 distinct CDR3 sequences, around 16% seen once. The source was PBMCs from blood, collected approximately 12 days after vaccination. The receptors stem from a man aged 50 to 59 who received an inactivated influenza vaccine. The conserved cysteine and the conserved F or W are not part of the CDR3 here. The D gene is left open where the match is weak. Some rows mark clone size as missing; the rest say once, few, many or name a class of expanded clone.

d_call | clone_size | j_call | v_call | cdr3_length | cdr3_aa
TRBD1 | few | TRBJ2-1 | TRBV7-8 | 12 | ASSPLDRGREQF
TRBD1 | NA | TRBJ2-3 | TRBV30 | 13 | AWWGRQGSTDTQY
TRBD2 | NA | TRBJ2-1 | TRBV11-2 | 14 | ASSFSGGFLSDEQF
TRBD1 | many | TRBJ2-7 | TRBV5-1 | 12 | ASSGTGGGDEQY
TRBD1 | few | TRBJ2-1 | TRBV7-6 | 13 | ASSLGRGLGNEQF
TRBD2 | NA | TRBJ2-2 | TRBV29-1 | 13 | SAAGTSGNTGELF
NA | NA | TRBJ2-7 | TRBV5-1 | 11 | ASSPYVDGEQY
NA | few | TRBJ2-6 | TRBV7-9 | 13 | ASSLGRPGANVLT
TRBD2 | NA | TRBJ2-2 | TRBV5-1 | 15 | ASSRTGTSSSTGELF
NA | many | TRBJ2-3 | TRBV28 | 14 | ASSPPGVAPEDTQY
NA | NA | TRBJ2-3 | TRBV7-8 | 15 | ASSQTSSRVTADTQY
TRBD2 | many | TRBJ2-2 | TRBV7-2 | 12 | ASSLTSGAGELF
TRBD2 | NA | TRBJ2-2 | TRBV9 | 14 | ASSVVGSGSHGELF
NA | many | TRBJ1-4 | TRBV6-5 | 17 | ASSYFRPGQGGTNEKLF
NA | few | TRBJ1-4 | TRBV10-3 | 12 | AISETGSREKLF
NA | few | TRBJ2-3 | TRBV11-2 | 16 | ASSRWGLASTSTDTQY
NA | NA | TRBJ1-4 | TRBV12-3/TRBV12-4 | 9 | ASSLTEKLF
TRBD2 | NA | TRBJ2-1 | TRBV4-3 | 15 | ASSVSGGAGSYNEQF
TRBD2 | many | TRBJ2-2 | TRBV29-1 | 11 | SVSSGGTGELF
TRBD2 | NA | TRBJ2-6 | TRBV5-5 | 16 | ASSLAVAGGPGANVLT
NA | few | TRBJ2-5 | TRBV6-1 | 13 | ASSPYGAGQETQY
NA | few | TRBJ1-1 | TRBV12-3/TRBV12-4 | 11 | ASSLGGHTEAF
NA | NA | TRBJ1-1 | TRBV6-1 | 12 | ASVMTGRNTEAF
NA | NA | TRBJ2-1 | TRBV4-3 | 16 | ASSRVHSVDLLYNEQF
NA | NA | TRBJ2-5 | TRBV21-1 | 13 | ASSIRGRAKETQY
NA | NA | TRBJ1-1 | TRBV6-2/TRBV6-3 | 15 | ASSYSFRRVWDTEAF
NA | NA | TRBJ1-2 | TRBV6-5 | 13 | ASSYSRAGQLGYT
TRBD1 | few | TRBJ1-5 | TRBV5-6 | 16 | ASSFGGGIGQGGQPQH
TRBD2 | many | TRBJ2-3 | TRBV12-3/TRBV12-4 | 13 | ASSFGGGATDTQY
NA | few | TRBJ2-5 | TRBV5-1 | 12 | ASSLAGSSETQY
TRBD2 | many | TRBJ2-1 | TRBV25-1 | 13 | ASSDFGLAVNEQF